The entry below describes one T cell receptor (beta chain). As yet, its antigen is unknown. Among the patients, none had received any treatment before thyroid surgery. The data belong to a study of metastatic and nonmetastatic thyroid tumors. Findings and limits, study-wide: Versus benign nodules, malignant thyroid tumors reportedly had significantly higher TCR beta diversity, in blood and tumor.

Trimming removed 2 bases at V and 12 bases at J, with 26 bases between. Per the germline V gene, CDR1 is MNHNS and CDR2 is SASEGT. This CDR3 contains 16 residues. Study processing details: It was from CDR3 differences across clinicopathological groups that a distant-metastasis classifier for papillary thyroid cancer was built. TCRdb re-processed the PCR reads through MiXCR. None of the V and J calls come from the authors' own analysis; TCRdb made them. The data hold about 32,000 clones, with about 20% observed a single time. V is TRBV6-1 and J is TRBJ2-7, with no clear D. Sequencing used blood. This sequence originates from a female donor with papillary thyroid cancer or a benign thyroid nodule (not recorded which). Some clones in this sample may be carry-over from other donors' samples. Here the CDR3 reads CASSERAVRLTYLPYF. The CDR3 coding sequence is TGTGCCAGCAGTGAAAGGGCAGTTAGGTTAACCTACTTGCCGTACTTC.